Sequencing of this T cell receptor (beta chain) was carried out in a study of CD4 T cells in relation to SARS-CoV-2 and coronaviruses (dated by TCRdb to 2020 to 2022). In terms of the full investigation: The ViraFEST assay cultured PBMCs with antigen for nine to ten days, then sequenced TCR beta CDR3s to find antigen-specific clonal expansions. HLA restriction was mapped for shared crossreactive spike epitopes using patient-derived lymphoblastoid cell lines. Expansion assays from other donors in the study were sequenced with a different, Illumina-based TCR-beta assay. At the level of individual TCR clonotypes, the study measured memory CD4+ T cell crossreactivity between SARS-CoV-2 spike protein and common cold coronavirus spike proteins. The Adaptive Biotechnologies TCR-sequencing kit was used for samples from a few pre-COVID donors and for the naive versus memory experiments, whereas the other data were Illumina-based. The negative reference condition was either a culture with an HIV-1 Nef peptide pool or a culture with no peptide. Study-wide findings and limitations: Crossreactivity analysis was centred on spike protein, so crossreactivity against other viral proteins was not assessed. Crossreactive clones showed significantly weaker SARS-CoV-2-driven expansion than monoreactive clones, consistent with antigenic imprinting. No donor contributed both pre-pandemic and post-infection samples, which limited tracing the source of pre-existing responses. Memory CD4+ clonotypes crossrecognizing SARS-CoV-2 and at least one common cold coronavirus spike were found in around 59% of donors. Small numbers of patients and of tested TCRs were a limitation of the study.

Turning to this clone: Its antigen remains unidentified. No base quality information exists; no much larger clone differs at one position.

CD4+ T cells from unexposed donors were collected before the COVID-19 pandemic (2011-2018). The EasySep CD4+ T cell isolation kit was used to isolate CD4+ T cells once the cultures had run for 9 to 11 days. As cell numbers permitted, CD4+ T cells from unexposed donors were tested for reactivity to SARS-CoV-2 S and N and to four common cold coronavirus spike pools. PBMCs were cultured at a few million per well in IMDM supplemented with around 5% human AB serum and 9 to 10 IU/ml IL-2. Half of the culture medium was replaced with fresh IL-2-containing medium on days 3 and 7. Each peptide culture condition was generally run in triplicate replicate wells. The leukapheresis product for the unexposed donors was obtained through commercial purchase. Ficoll-Paque PLUS gradient centrifugation was used to isolate PBMCs from leukapheresis product or whole blood. PBMCs were either cryopreserved at -140°C or used fresh in the expansion assay. The QIAamp Micro DNA Kit was used to extract genomic DNA from the CD4+ T cells.

The CDR3 numbers 16 residues from cysteine through phenylalanine. Kept here is only the CDR3 DNA, which spans 48 bases and is read in frame from base 1. V lost 0 bases and J lost 3 bases; the stretch between them is 14 bases long. The germline V gene (reference sequence) provides CDR1 LGHDT and CDR2 YNNKEL. Libraries were built with the immunoSEQ multiplex PCR assay. The original pipeline was this. During preprocessing, nonproductive sequences were discarded, as were any CDR3s that did not begin with C, did not end with F or W, or were shorter than 7 amino acids. Antigen-specific clonotypes were called with the MANAFEST web app on the basis of expansion relative to the reference and to other culture wells. A clone was considered positive if the clone showed significant expansion compared with the reference culture in 2 of 3 replicate wells at an FDR below 0.05. A further requirement for positive clones was significant expansion compared with all other tandem wells, along with an odds ratio above 5. After three terminal residues were trimmed from each end, CDR3 homology was quantified as pairwise Levenshtein distance using the stringdist R package. TCRdb limited this immuneACCESS table to in-frame rearrangements with V and J called. A share of clones is missing; checked studies link under half to unresolved V genes, and the rest is unexplained. The DNA was the basis for D and trimming; V, J and clone size are from that table. This sample holds roughly 20,000 clones; 70% to 85% were observed only once. The top ten clones comprise 15% to 20% of the sample.

The V and J segments used are TRBV3-1 (or the pseudogene TRBV3-2) and TRBJ1-2, with the D gene uncertain. The receptor's source is a human donor in good health. The sequencing input was CD4+ T cells from PBMCs, cultured in vitro. At the DNA level, the sequence is TGTGCCAGCAGCCAAGATGGTGGAGGGAGGTACTATGGCTACACCTTC. Translated, it gives CASSQDGGGRYYGYTF.